A single sample is the source of the 26 T cell receptor beta chains below, sequenced in a study of radiotherapy plus CTLA-4 blockade in lung cancer. Sequencing was performed with immunoSEQ multiplex PCR; in TCRdb, only in-frame clones are kept and a portion is missing. The sample records 85,000 to 120,000 clones, 70% to 90% being singletons. This specimen consisted of peripheral blood, obtained from a patient treated with radiotherapy plus ipilimumab. The receptors come from a human donor with non-small cell lung cancer that progressed on radiotherapy plus ipilimumab. Some clones in this sample may be carry-over from other donors' samples.

The CDR3 loop reads CASSVAGTGGRQYF. The DNA of the CDR3 is TGTGCCAGCAGTGTAGCCGGGACAGGGGGCAGGCAGTACTTC. The chain uses TRBV27 and TRBJ2-7; 12 nucleotides line up with TRBD1. V shed 5 bases, J shed 9 bases, and the junction held 8 bases outside the gene matches. The germline CDR1 and CDR2 sequences are MNHEY and SMNVEV (reference sequence). The CDR3 runs 14 residues.

The rearrangement uses TRBV9 and TRBJ2-5; tentative D call: TRBD2 (6 bases). The CDR3 runs 14 residues. Trimming shortened V by 3 bases and J by 5 bases, and 14 bases separated the two germline ends. Germline V CDR1 and CDR2: SGDLS, YYNGEE. The CDR3 DNA is TGTGCCAGCAGCGCCACAGTGGGGAGGGAGACCCAGTACTTC. Its translation is CASSATVGRETQYF.

V and J are TRBV10-3 and TRBJ1-5; D is possibly TRBD1 (5 bases). V gave up 6 bases and J gave up 2 bases, with 11 bases separating them. Germline loops: CDR1 ENHRY, CDR2 SYGVKD. The CDR3 covers 14 residues. Here the CDR3 DNA reads TGTGCCATCAGAGGGCAGGGAGGCAATCAGCCCCAGCATTTT. Its protein is CAIRGQGGNQPQHF.

The V gene is TRBV2, the J gene TRBJ1-1, with 11 bases matching TRBD1. The V gene end was trimmed by 6 bases and the J gene end by 1 base; junction bases not matched to a gene: 1. The CDR3 length is 14 residues. Germline-derived CDR1 and CDR2 are SNHLY and FYNNEI. The CDR3 loop reads CASSGQGANTEAFF. The CDR3 DNA reads TGTGCCAGCAGCGGACAGGGGGCGAACACTGAAGCTTTCTTT. Filled out from reference TRBV2 and TRBJ1-1, the complete variable domain reads EPEVTQTPSHQVTQMGQEVILRCVPISNHLYFYWYRQILGQKVEFLVSFYNNEISEKSEIFDDQFSVERPDGSNFTLKIRSTKLEDSAMYFCASSGQGANTEAFFGQGTRLTVV.

Only one count was recorded for this clone. The chain carries TRBV29-1 and TRBJ1-6, with TRBD1 matching 10 bases. This CDR3 region has 15 residues. V lost 7 bases and J lost 10; bases outside the gene matches: 13. Germline V gives CDR1 SQVTM, CDR2 ANQGSEA. DNA for the CDR3: TGCAGCGACGCCTTGGGACAGGGGTTAAAGTCACCCCTCCACTTT. This translates into CSDALGQGLKSPLHF. Full variable domain (outside the CDR3, taken from reference TRBV29-1 and TRBJ1-6): SAVISQKPSRDICQRGTSLTIQCQVDSQVTMMFWYRQQPGQSLTLIATANQGSEATYESGFVIDKFPISRPNLTFSTLTVSNMSPEDSSIYLCSDALGQGLKSPLHFGNGTRLTVT.

The chain is built from TRBV5-1 and TRBJ2-7, with 8 bases fitting TRBD1. Germline V gene lookup returns CDR1 SGHRS and CDR2 YFSETQ. The CDR3 is 15 residues long. The junction had 8 bases not matched to a gene; V was cut back by 3 bases and J by 3 bases. For the CDR3, the DNA is TGCGCCAGCAGCTCCTCCGGGACAGGCCTCTACGAGCAGTACTTC. This translates into CASSSSGTGLYEQYF.

The chain links TRBV5-1 to TRBJ2-3; 11 bases align to TRBD2. Germline lookup yields CDR1 SGHRS and CDR2 YFSETQ. The J segment lost 10 bases and the V segment lost 0 bases, leaving 7 bases of the junction unmatched. The CDR3 has 15 amino acids. CDR3 coding DNA: TGCGCCAGCAGCTTGGATAGCGGGGGGGCCTGGGCGCAGTATTTT. Its protein product is CASSLDSGGAWAQYF.

The rearrangement uses TRBV2 and TRBJ2-7; 7 positions match TRBD1. Germline lookup yields CDR1 SNHLY and CDR2 FYNNEI. This CDR3 contains 14 residues. V dropped 8 bases and J dropped 2; count of bases not matched to a gene: 9. The CDR3 DNA sequence: TGTGCCAGCTACTTCCGGGACAGAGCCTACGAGCAGTACTTC. It encodes CASYFRDRAYEQYF.

This clone has a handful of counts. The J gene is TRBJ1-2, the V gene TRBV18; D might be TRBD1 (5 bases). Trimming shortened V by 6 bases and J by 6 bases, and 14 bases separated the two germline ends. CDR3 length: 13 residues. CDR1 and CDR2 (germline): KGHSH, LQKENI. The CDR3 DNA reads as TGTGCCAGCTCTCGGGACCTCGAGGATGGCTACACCTTC. This translates into CASSRDLEDGYTF.

J is TRBJ1-2 and V is TRBV18; a possible D gene is TRBD1 (5 bases). Trimming shortened V by 0 bases and J by 2 bases, and 13 bases separated the two germline ends. Germline V gene lookup returns CDR1 KGHSH and CDR2 LQKENI. The CDR3 has 16 amino acids. CDR3 in amino acids: CASSPPIFQGNYGYTF. CDR3 DNA sequence: TGTGCCAGCTCACCACCTATCTTCCAGGGAAACTATGGCTACACCTTC. The full variable domain, rest sourced from reference TRBV18 and TRBJ1-2, is NAGVMQNPRHLVRRRGQEARLRCSPMKGHSHVYWYRQLPEEGLKFMVYLQKENIIDESGMPKERFSAEFPKEGPSILRIQQVVRGDSAAYFCASSPPIFQGNYGYTFGSGTRLTVV.

The count of this clone is one. This rearrangement joins TRBV7-2 to TRBJ1-5; 8 bases map to TRBD1. The ends lost 1 base at V and 6 bases at J; junction bases unmatched: 5. Germline-derived CDR1 and CDR2 are SGHTA and FQGNSA. CDR3 length: 15 amino acids. The CDR3 nucleotides are TGTGCCAGCAGCTTAGTCGCAGGGGGCGGTCAGCCCCAGCATTTT. Translated: CASSLVAGGGQPQHF.

V and J are TRBV5-1 and TRBJ2-7; 7 nucleotides match TRBD1. The J segment lost 6 bases and the V segment lost 2 bases, leaving 8 bases of the junction unmatched. CDR3 length equals 14 residues. Germline V lookup: CDR1 SGHRS, CDR2 YFSETQ. CDR3 nucleotide sequence: TGCGCCAGCAGCTTAGGGACAGTGGGGCTCGAGCAGTACTTC. This codes for CASSLGTVGLEQYF.

This chain joins TRBV19 and TRBJ2-3; TRBD2 aligns across 7 bases. The CDR3 runs 15 residues. V lost 3 bases to trimming and J lost 7 bases; unmatched junction nucleotides: 10. CDR1 is LNHDA, CDR2 SQIVND, per germline (reference sequence). The CDR3 loop is CASSIGGSPRYTQYF. In nucleotides, the CDR3 is TGTGCCAGTAGTATTGGCGGGAGCCCTAGATATACGCAGTATTTT.

This clone was seen just once. V usage is TRBV6-4 and J usage is TRBJ1-6, with no clear D. CDR3 length: 16 amino acids. V was trimmed by 4 bases and J by 8 bases, leaving 18 bases between them. CDR1 and CDR2 (germline): MRHNA, SNTAGT. In DNA, the CDR3 is TGTGCCAGCAGTGTTCCGGTTCCCAAAAGTCATTCACCCCTCCACTTT. Translated: CASSVPVPKSHSPLHF.

The V and J genes are TRBV5-4 and TRBJ2-7, with no clear D. Germline CDR1 reads SGHNT; CDR2 reads YYREEE (reference sequence). V was clipped by 0 bases and J by 1 base, with 11 bases between them. This CDR3 has 15 amino acids. Here the CDR3 reads CASSLAQSRSYEQYF. The CDR3 nucleotides read TGTGCCAGCAGCTTGGCACAGAGCCGTTCCTACGAGCAGTACTTC.

The J gene is TRBJ2-1, the V gene TRBV14; 10 nucleotides agree with TRBD1. The CDR3 is made up of 15 amino acids. Germline V gene data show CDR1 as SGHDN and CDR2 as FVKESK. The trim removed 3 bases at V and 7 bases at J, leaving 6 bases unmatched. CDR3 sequence reads: CASSQRTGGRNEQFF. CDR3 coding DNA: TGTGCCAGCAGCCAGAGGACAGGGGGGAGGAATGAGCAGTTCTTC.

CDR3 loop: CASSLYFGNSGNTIYF. The CDR3 DNA follows: TGCGCCAGCAGCTTGTATTTCGGCAACTCTGGAAACACCATATATTTT. The V call is TRBV5-1, the J call TRBJ1-3; D is unresolved. This CDR3 spans 16 amino acids. Germline values: CDR1 SGHRS, CDR2 YFSETQ. The ends were cut back, 1 base at V and 0 bases at J, with 11 bases in the middle.

This clone occurred a few times. A junction boundary mismatches the germline segment, possibly from a read error. The chain couples TRBV7-7 to TRBJ2-2; 7 bases line up with TRBD1. The CDR3 contains 15 residues. CDR1 SSHAT and CDR2 FNYEAQ come from the germline V gene (reference sequence). The CDR3 region is CASSLGTAGTGELFF. The CDR3, as DNA: TGTGCTAGCAGCTTAGGGACAGCCGGCACCGGGGAGCTGTTTTTT.

CDR3 loop: CASSPRGQGSYNEQFF. CDR3 bases: TGTGCCAGCAGCCCCCGGGGCCAGGGCTCCTACAATGAGCAGTTCTTC. The chain joins TRBV9 to TRBJ2-1; either TRBD1 or TRBD2 may fit D (5 bases each). Trimming removed 4 bases at V and 0 bases at J, with 14 bases between. The CDR3 is 16 residues long. CDR1 and CDR2 from the germline V gene are SGDLS and YYNGEE.

The rearrangement links TRBV6-5 to TRBJ2-1; no firm D call. The germline gives CDR1 MNHEY, CDR2 SVGAGI. The V end lost 2 bases, the J end lost 13 bases, and 9 bases lay between the germline ends. CDR3 length: 11 amino acids. This CDR3 reads CASSYLTNQFF. CDR3 nucleotides: TGTGCCAGCAGTTACCTGACGAATCAGTTCTTC.

Concerning this clone itself: The junction does not match germline at one end; this may be a read error. This chain connects TRBV18 to TRBJ2-3; tentative D call: TRBD2 (5 bases). The germline V gene encodes CDR1 KGHSH and CDR2 LQKENI. The CDR3 extends over 15 amino acids. In DNA form, the CDR3 reads TGTGCCGGCTCCCCCGGCGGCGGGCACACAGATACGCAGTATTTT. Its translation: CAGSPGGGHTDTQYF.

This chain connects TRBV5-1 to TRBJ1-4, with 10 bases aligning to TRBD1. CDR1 is SGHRS and CDR2 is YFSETQ in the germline V gene. The CDR3 covers 16 residues. V trimming: 4 bases; J trimming: 3 bases; junction bases outside the gene matches: 6. The CDR3 reads CASSLRTGGSNEKLFF. Written as DNA, the CDR3 is TGCGCCAGCAGCCTGAGGACAGGGGGATCTAATGAAAAACTGTTTTTT. The full variable domain, in which reference TRBV5-1 and TRBJ1-4 provide the parts outside the CDR3, is KAGVTQTPRYLIKTRGQQVTLSCSPISGHRSVSWYQQTPGQGLQFLFEYFSETQRNKGNFPGRFSGRQFSNSRSEMNVSTLELGDSALYLCASSLRTGGSNEKLFFGSGTQLSVL.

V usage is TRBV23-1 and J usage is TRBJ2-5; possibly TRBD1 or TRBD2 for D (6 bases each). TRBV23-1 is designated an ORF whose function remains uncertain. V was cut by 3 bases and J by 2 bases, with 13 bases left in between. The CDR3 extends over 15 amino acids. This CDR3 reads CASSQAGQSQETQYF. CDR3 nucleotides: TGCGCCAGCAGTCAGGCGGGACAATCACAAGAGACCCAGTACTTC.

This clone was found once. The chain links TRBV19 to TRBJ2-5; 8 bases agree with TRBD2. V was pared by 3 bases and J by 4 bases, with 10 bases of the junction left unmatched. The CDR3 runs to 16 residues. Germline V gives CDR1 LNHDA, CDR2 SQIVND (reference sequence). The CDR3 reads CASSMDRGGHVETQYF. The CDR3 DNA reads as TGTGCCAGTAGTATGGATCGGGGGGGCCATGTAGAGACCCAGTACTTC.

The chain is built from TRBV5-6 and TRBJ2-1; 8 bases map to TRBD2. V trimming: 0 bases; J trimming: 4 bases; junction bases outside the gene matches: 9. The CDR3 runs 17 residues. Germline values: CDR1 SGHDT, CDR2 YYEEEE. This CDR3 reads CASSLVAGRIQYNEQFF. The CDR3 DNA follows: TGTGCCAGCAGCTTGGTAGCGGGGAGGATCCAGTACAATGAGCAGTTCTTC.

This clone turned up a few times. This chain joins TRBV6-5 and TRBJ2-5, with a tentative D call TRBD2 (6 bases). The CDR3 totals 15 residues. Germline lookup yields CDR1 MNHEY and CDR2 SVGAGI. Trimming removed 2 bases from V and 4 bases from J, with 14 bases in between. CDR3 DNA: TGTGCCAGCAGTTACACGTTAGCGGAGAGAGAGACCCAGTACTTC. This sequence encodes CASSYTLAERETQYF.